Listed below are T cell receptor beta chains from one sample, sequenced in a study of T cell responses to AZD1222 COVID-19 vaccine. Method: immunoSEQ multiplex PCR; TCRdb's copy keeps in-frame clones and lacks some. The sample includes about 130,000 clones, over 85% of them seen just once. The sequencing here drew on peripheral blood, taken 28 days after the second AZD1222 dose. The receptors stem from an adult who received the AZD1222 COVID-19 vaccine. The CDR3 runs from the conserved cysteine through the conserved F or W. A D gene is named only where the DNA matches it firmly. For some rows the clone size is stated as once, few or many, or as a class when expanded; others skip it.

CDR3 DNA: TGTGCCAGCAGCTTAACAGTGAACACTGAAGCTTTCTTT
CDR3 protein: CASSLTVNTEAFF
J gene: TRBJ1-1
clone size: .
D gene: .
V gene: TRBV7-9

CDR3 DNA: TGTGCCAGCAAGGCCGGGACAGGCGATGGCTACACCTTC
CDR3 protein: CASKAGTGDGYTF
J gene: TRBJ1-2
clone size: once
D gene: TRBD1
V gene: TRBV9

CDR3 DNA: TGTGCCAGCAGCACCCTTAGCGGGGGGGCCTCTGGGGCCAACGTCCTGACTTTC
CDR3 protein: CASSTLSGGASGANVLTF
J gene: TRBJ2-6
clone size: .
D gene: TRBD2
V gene: TRBV27

CDR3 DNA: TGTGCCAGCAGTTTACCCACCGACCAAACTGATGGCTACACCTTC
CDR3 protein: CASSLPTDQTDGYTF
J gene: TRBJ1-2
clone size: .
D gene: .
V gene: TRBV28

CDR3 DNA: TGTGCCAGCAGCCATGGAGCGGGAGTCACAGATACGCAGTATTTT
CDR3 protein: CASSHGAGVTDTQYF
J gene: TRBJ2-3
clone size: .
D gene: TRBD2
V gene: TRBV3-1/TRBV3-2

CDR3 DNA: TGCGCCAGCAGCTTTACTACTAGCGGGGGTAGCACAGATACGCAGTATTTT
CDR3 protein: CASSFTTSGGSTDTQYF
J gene: TRBJ2-3
clone size: .
D gene: TRBD2
V gene: TRBV5-1

CDR3 DNA: TGTGCCAGCAGCTCATCTAGAAATCAGCCCCAGCATTTT
CDR3 protein: CASSSSRNQPQHF
J gene: TRBJ1-5
clone size: .
D gene: .
V gene: TRBV7-2

CDR3 DNA: TGTGCCAGCAAACAGTCCTACAATGAGCAGTTCTTC
CDR3 protein: CASKQSYNEQFF
J gene: TRBJ2-1
clone size: .
D gene: .
V gene: TRBV27

CDR3 DNA: TGTGCCATCAGTGAGTCGGGCTGGCAAGAGACCCAGTACTTC
CDR3 protein: CAISESGWQETQYF
J gene: TRBJ2-5
clone size: .
D gene: .
V gene: TRBV10-3

CDR3 DNA: TGTGCCAGCAGGACGCCCGCGACAGGGAGTTTCTTT
CDR3 protein: CASRTPATGSFF
J gene: TRBJ1-1
clone size: .
D gene: TRBD1
V gene: TRBV2

CDR3 DNA: TGCGCCAGCAGCCAAGAATCCTATGGTAGATCCTACGAGCAGTACTTC
CDR3 protein: CASSQESYGRSYEQYF
J gene: TRBJ2-7
clone size: .
D gene: .
V gene: TRBV4-3

CDR3 DNA: TGTGCCAGCAGCTCAGCCGGCGGGGCTGAGACCCAGTACTTC
CDR3 protein: CASSSAGGAETQYF
J gene: TRBJ2-5
clone size: once
D gene: .
V gene: TRBV5-6

CDR3 DNA: TGTGCCAGCAGCGTAGGCGGGGGGAACACCGGGGAGCTGTTTTTT
CDR3 protein: CASSVGGGNTGELFF
J gene: TRBJ2-2
clone size: .
D gene: TRBD2
V gene: TRBV9

CDR3 DNA: TGCGCCAGCAGCCAAGCTCCGGGACAGTCTCAATATGGCTACACCTTC
CDR3 protein: CASSQAPGQSQYGYTF
J gene: TRBJ1-2
clone size: .
D gene: TRBD1
V gene: TRBV4-3

CDR3 DNA: TGTGCCAGCAGTGCCTCTACAGGGGCGAGCAATCAGCCCCAGCATTTT
CDR3 protein: CASSASTGASNQPQHF
J gene: TRBJ1-5
clone size: .
D gene: TRBD1
V gene: TRBV27

CDR3 DNA: TGTGCCACCAGCAGAGATCTTTGGGCTAGGGTTCGTGATCAGCCCCAGCATTTT
CDR3 protein: CATSRDLWARVRDQPQHF
J gene: TRBJ1-5
clone size: .
D gene: .
V gene: TRBV15

CDR3 DNA: TGTGCCACCAGTGATTTGCCCAGGCTGAACACTGAAGCTTTCTTT
CDR3 protein: CATSDLPRLNTEAFF
J gene: TRBJ1-1
clone size: once
D gene: .
V gene: TRBV24-1

CDR3 DNA: TGTGCCAGCTGCCCGGGACAGGGGGACACCGGGGAGCTGTTTTTT
CDR3 protein: CASCPGQGDTGELFF
J gene: TRBJ2-2
clone size: .
D gene: TRBD1
V gene: TRBV11-3

CDR3 DNA: TGTGCCAGCAGTATTACCGGGACGGCGAGTGGCTACACCTTC
CDR3 protein: CASSITGTASGYTF
J gene: TRBJ1-2
clone size: once
D gene: .
V gene: TRBV5-6

CDR3 DNA: TGTGCCAGCAGTGAAACACTAGCGGGGGGGCGAGGCTACAATGAGCAGTTCTTC
CDR3 protein: CASSETLAGGRGYNEQFF
J gene: TRBJ2-1
clone size: .
D gene: TRBD2
V gene: TRBV6-1

CDR3 DNA: TGTGCCAGCAGTGAACCAGCGGGGGGGGATACGCAGTATTTT
CDR3 protein: CASSEPAGGDTQYF
J gene: TRBJ2-3
clone size: .
D gene: TRBD2
V gene: TRBV6-1

CDR3 DNA: TGCGCCAGCAGCTTGGAGGCGGCCTCTTACAATGAGCAGTTCTTC
CDR3 protein: CASSLEAASYNEQFF
J gene: TRBJ2-1
clone size: .
D gene: .
V gene: TRBV5-1

CDR3 DNA: TGTGCCAGCCGCTGGGGCGGAGGCCAAGAGACCCAGTACTTC
CDR3 protein: CASRWGGGQETQYF
J gene: TRBJ2-5
clone size: .
D gene: .
V gene: TRBV7-2

CDR3 DNA: TGTGCCAGCAGTGGACAGGGGGTGGTAGGTGAAAAACTGTTTTTT
CDR3 protein: CASSGQGVVGEKLFF
J gene: TRBJ1-4
clone size: .
D gene: TRBD1
V gene: TRBV6-4

CDR3 DNA: TGTGCCAGCAGCCAAAGAGGCGGGGAGCTGTTTTTT
CDR3 protein: CASSQRGGELFF
J gene: TRBJ2-2
clone size: .
D gene: .
V gene: TRBV7-9

CDR3 DNA: TGTGCCAGCAGCCAAGACCCGGGGGCGGGCACTGAAGCTTTCTTT
CDR3 protein: CASSQDPGAGTEAFF
J gene: TRBJ1-1
clone size: .
D gene: .
V gene: TRBV14

CDR3 DNA: TGTGCCAGCAGCAGGGGGAGGGAAAATTCACCCCTCCACTTT
CDR3 protein: CASSRGRENSPLHF
J gene: TRBJ1-6
clone size: .
D gene: .
V gene: TRBV7-9

CDR3 DNA: TGTGCCAGCGGGATGGGGCCTAACTCTGGAAACACCATATATTTT
CDR3 protein: CASGMGPNSGNTIYF
J gene: TRBJ1-3
clone size: .
D gene: .
V gene: TRBV5-6

CDR3 DNA: TGTGCCACCAGCAGACCGGACAGGGCTATTAATGAAAAACTGTTTTTT
CDR3 protein: CATSRPDRAINEKLFF
J gene: TRBJ1-4
clone size: .
D gene: TRBD1
V gene: TRBV15

CDR3 DNA: TGCGCCAGCAGGGACGGGACAGGGGCCCTAAACTATGGCTACACCTTC
CDR3 protein: CASRDGTGALNYGYTF
J gene: TRBJ1-2
clone size: once
D gene: TRBD1
V gene: TRBV5-1

CDR3 DNA: TGTGCCAGCAGGAGGGGCAATCAGCCCCAGCATTTT
CDR3 protein: CASRRGNQPQHF
J gene: TRBJ1-5
clone size: .
D gene: .
V gene: TRBV25-1

CDR3 DNA: TGTGCCAGCAGCTTTGACCGGGGGCGCGAGCAGTACTTC
CDR3 protein: CASSFDRGREQYF
J gene: TRBJ2-7
clone size: .
D gene: .
V gene: TRBV7-8

CDR3 DNA: TGTGCCACTCAAACAGGGCTGAACACTGAAGCTTTCTTT
CDR3 protein: CATQTGLNTEAFF
J gene: TRBJ1-1
clone size: .
D gene: .
V gene: TRBV10-3

CDR3 DNA: TGTGCCAGCAGCGTCAACATCATGGAGACCCAGTACTTC
CDR3 protein: CASSVNIMETQYF
J gene: TRBJ2-5
clone size: .
D gene: .
V gene: TRBV9

CDR3 DNA: TGCAGCGTTGAGGAACAGCCGAATTCACCCCTCCACTTT
CDR3 protein: CSVEEQPNSPLHF
J gene: TRBJ1-6
clone size: .
D gene: .
V gene: TRBV29-1

CDR3 DNA: TGTGCCAGCAGTTTTAAGCGGGGGCTCACCGGGGAGCTGTTTTTT
CDR3 protein: CASSFKRGLTGELFF
J gene: TRBJ2-2
clone size: once
D gene: TRBD2
V gene: TRBV7-2

CDR3 DNA: TGTGCCAGCAGTCCCCCGGAGAACACTGAAGCTTTCTTT
CDR3 protein: CASSPPENTEAFF
J gene: TRBJ1-1
clone size: once
D gene: .
V gene: TRBV28

CDR3 DNA: TGTGCCAGCAGCTTAACGTCTGGGGGGCGCGGATACGAGCAGTACTTC
CDR3 protein: CASSLTSGGRGYEQYF
J gene: TRBJ2-7
clone size: .
D gene: .
V gene: TRBV7-3

CDR3 DNA: TGTGCCAGCAGCCAAGCCGTAACTAGCACAGATACGCAGTATTTT
CDR3 protein: CASSQAVTSTDTQYF
J gene: TRBJ2-3
clone size: .
D gene: .
V gene: TRBV14

CDR3 DNA: TGTGCCAGCAGTTTAGGGGGACTTTACGAGCAGTACTTC
CDR3 protein: CASSLGGLYEQYF
J gene: TRBJ2-7
clone size: .
D gene: .
V gene: TRBV28

CDR3 DNA: TGTGCCACCAGCAGAGATAAAAACGGGGGCACTGAAGCTTTCTTT
CDR3 protein: CATSRDKNGGTEAFF
J gene: TRBJ1-1
clone size: .
D gene: .
V gene: TRBV15

CDR3 DNA: TGCAGTGCCCCCTCGAATGGCTACACCTTC
CDR3 protein: CSAPSNGYTF
J gene: TRBJ1-2
clone size: .
D gene: .
V gene: TRBV20-1

CDR3 DNA: TGTGCTAGTGGTTTGGGACCCTCCCTGGCCCATGGCTACACCTTC
CDR3 protein: CASGLGPSLAHGYTF
J gene: TRBJ1-2
clone size: .
D gene: .
V gene: TRBV12-5

CDR3 DNA: TGTGCCAGCAGCACCGGCCTTGCCTCCTACAATGAGCAGTTCTTC
CDR3 protein: CASSTGLASYNEQFF
J gene: TRBJ2-1
clone size: .
D gene: .
V gene: TRBV13

CDR3 DNA: TGTGCCAGCATCGCTAGCGGGGCGAAAGAGACCCAGTACTTC
CDR3 protein: CASIASGAKETQYF
J gene: TRBJ2-5
clone size: .
D gene: TRBD2
V gene: TRBV6-6

CDR3 DNA: TGTGCCACCAGTGATCCCAAAAGACAGGCACAAGAGACCCAGTACTTC
CDR3 protein: CATSDPKRQAQETQYF
J gene: TRBJ2-5
clone size: .
D gene: .
V gene: TRBV24-1

CDR3 DNA: TGTGCCAGCGGGAACAGGGGAGGTTACGAGCAGTACTTC
CDR3 protein: CASGNRGGYEQYF
J gene: TRBJ2-7
clone size: .
D gene: .
V gene: TRBV12-3/TRBV12-4

CDR3 DNA: TGCGCCAGCAGCCCCCAGACAGGGAATGTCGATGGCTACACCTTC
CDR3 protein: CASSPQTGNVDGYTF
J gene: TRBJ1-2
clone size: .
D gene: TRBD1
V gene: TRBV4-3

CDR3 DNA: TGTGCCAGCAGTTACAGCCTGACCGGGGGGCGTCGGGGCTACGAGCAGTACTTC
CDR3 protein: CASSYSLTGGRRGYEQYF
J gene: TRBJ2-7
clone size: .
D gene: .
V gene: TRBV6-2/TRBV6-3

CDR3 DNA: TGTGCCAGCAGAGCCCCAGGGGGTGGTCAGCCCCAGCATTTT
CDR3 protein: CASRAPGGGQPQHF
J gene: TRBJ1-5
clone size: .
D gene: TRBD1
V gene: TRBV7-9

CDR3 DNA: TGTGCCAGCAGCTCCTTCAATGAGCAGTTCTTC
CDR3 protein: CASSSFNEQFF
J gene: TRBJ2-1
clone size: few
D gene: .
V gene: TRBV9

CDR3 DNA: TGTGCCAGCAGTTACTTAGTCCGGGGGCTTGGCACTGAAGCTTTCTTT
CDR3 protein: CASSYLVRGLGTEAFF
J gene: TRBJ1-1
clone size: .
D gene: .
V gene: TRBV6-5

CDR3 DNA: TGTGCCAGCAGCCGAAGGGATTTGGGGACAGGGGGAGTCGACGAGCAGTACTTC
CDR3 protein: CASSRRDLGTGGVDEQYF
J gene: TRBJ2-7
clone size: few
D gene: TRBD1
V gene: TRBV5-5

CDR3 DNA: TGTGCCAGCAGCTTGAGCAGGGGAGGAAATGAAAAACTGTTTTTT
CDR3 protein: CASSLSRGGNEKLFF
J gene: TRBJ1-4
clone size: .
D gene: .
V gene: TRBV7-2

CDR3 DNA: TGCGCCAGCAGCCAAGATCGAGGAACGACGGGGAAACTGTTTTTT
CDR3 protein: CASSQDRGTTGKLFF
J gene: TRBJ1-4
clone size: .
D gene: .
V gene: TRBV4-3

CDR3 DNA: TGTGCCAGTAGTACCTCTAGCGGGGACGGTGAGCAGTTCTTC
CDR3 protein: CASSTSSGDGEQFF
J gene: TRBJ2-1
clone size: .
D gene: TRBD2
V gene: TRBV19

CDR3 DNA: TGTGCCAGCAGCTTATGGATCGGGGCCAACGTCCTGACTTTC
CDR3 protein: CASSLWIGANVLTF
J gene: TRBJ2-6
clone size: .
D gene: .
V gene: TRBV7-9